This passage covers 15 T cell receptor beta chains from one sample sequenced in a study of control samples from healthy donors and cancer patients. Method: immunoSEQ multiplex PCR; TCRdb's copy keeps in-frame clones and lacks some. The repertoire holds tens of thousands of clones, 94% seen once, with roughly 4% in the top ten. The specimen sequenced was blood. The origin of the receptors is a man aged 30 to 39 in good health.

V usage is TRBV7-9 and J usage is TRBJ1-6; no definite D call. Trimming left V 6 bases short and J 7 bases short, with 7 bases between. The germline gives CDR1 SEHNR, CDR2 FQNEAQ (reference sequence). This CDR3 region has 12 residues. CDR3 bases: TGTGCCAGCAGTTTGGGGAATTCACCCCTCCACTTT. Amino acids: CASSLGNSPLHF.

The chain joins TRBV7-2 to TRBJ2-1, with D perhaps matching TRBD2 (7 bases). The V gene's germline CDR1 is SGHTA and CDR2 FQGNSA. Trimming removed 1 base at V and 7 bases at J, with 20 bases between. CDR3 length equals 17 residues. CDR3 residues: CASSLGVLAGRGNEQFF. DNA for the CDR3: TGTGCCAGCAGCTTAGGGGTTTTGGCGGGGAGGGGGAATGAGCAGTTCTTC. The whole variable domain, filled in from reference TRBV7-2 and TRBJ2-1, reads GAGVSQSPSNKVTEKGKDVELRCDPISGHTALYWYRQSLGQGLEFLIYFQGNSAPDKSGLPSDRFSAERTGGSVSTLTIQRTQQEDSAVYLCASSLGVLAGRGNEQFFGPGTRLTVL.

The CDR3 protein is CASSPGESQPQHF. In nucleotides, the CDR3 is TGTGCCAGCAGTCCAGGGGAGAGTCAGCCCCAGCATTTT. The chain links TRBV27 to TRBJ1-5; possibly TRBD1 for D (6 bases). Germline CDR1 MNHEY, CDR2 SMNVEV (reference sequence). This CDR3 is built from 13 residues. V lost 5 bases and J 6 bases, leaving 11 bases between the germline ends.

This CDR3 is CASSLVDTQSHYEQYF. CDR3 DNA: TGTGCCAGCAGCTTAGTAGATACCCAGTCCCACTACGAGCAGTACTTC. The V call is TRBV7-6, the J call TRBJ2-7; D is undetermined. The CDR3 spans 16 residues. CDR1 and CDR2 from the germline V gene are SGHVS and FNYEAQ. With 1 base removed from V and 3 bases from J, the gap between germline ends came to 16 bases.

The V gene is TRBV7-3, the J gene TRBJ1-1; weak D call: TRBD1 (5 bases). Germline-derived CDR1 and CDR2 are SGHTA and FQGTGA. The CDR3 is 15 residues long. The V end was cut by 6 bases, the J end by 1 base, with 15 bases between. In nucleotides, the CDR3 is TGTGCCAGCAGTCAGTCAACAGGCAGGAACACTGAAGCTTTCTTT. This translates into CASSQSTGRNTEAFF.

This chain joins TRBV23-1 and TRBJ1-2; TRBD1 matches at 7 bases. TRBV23-1 is recorded as an ORF, its role being uncertain. The CDR3 runs 13 residues. V gave up 7 bases and J gave up 6 bases; unmatched junction bases: 8. The DNA for the CDR3 is TGCGCCAGCATTACCGGGACAGAAAATGGCTACACCTTC. Protein: CASITGTENGYTF.

Concerning this clone: Other DNA variants within this sample encode the same CDR3. The chain couples TRBV5-1 to TRBJ1-5, with D maybe TRBD1 (6 bases). V was cut by 1 base and J by 7 bases, with 12 bases left in between. In germline, CDR1 is SGHRS, CDR2 YFSETQ. This CDR3 has 14 amino acids. The CDR3 DNA follows: TGCGCCAGCAGCTTGAGTCAGGGGTCACAGCCCCAGCATTTT. Protein product: CASSLSQGSQPQHF.

The chain carries TRBV4-1 and TRBJ2-2, with 7 bases lining up with TRBD1. This CDR3 region has 15 residues. With 1 base clipped from V and 5 bases from J, the junction kept 4 bases outside the gene matches. Germline CDR1 is MGHRA and CDR2 is YSYEKL. CDR3 sequence: CASSQAGTVTGELFF. The DNA for the CDR3 is TGCGCCAGCAGCCAAGCGGGGACAGTTACCGGGGAGCTGTTTTTT.

V gene TRBV5-1 combines with J gene TRBJ2-3; D perhaps matches TRBD1 (6 bases). Trimming pared 3 bases from V and 4 bases from J, leaving 9 bases between. CDR1 is SGHRS, CDR2 YFSETQ, per germline. The CDR3 covers 13 residues. CDR3 sequence (DNA): TGCGCCAGCAGCTCACAGGGTCCAGATACGCAGTATTTT. Its translation: CASSSQGPDTQYF. The variable domain in full, with the rest retrieved from reference TRBV5-1 and TRBJ2-3, is KAGVTQTPRYLIKTRGQQVTLSCSPISGHRSVSWYQQTPGQGLQFLFEYFSETQRNKGNFPGRFSGRQFSNSRSEMNVSTLELGDSALYLCASSSQGPDTQYFGPGTRLTVL.

The gene calls are TRBV6-5 and TRBJ1-3, with D unresolved. The germline CDR1 and CDR2 sequences are MNHEY and SVGAGI. The CDR3 has 16 amino acids. The V and J ends lost 2 bases and 0 bases respectively, with 11 bases between them. The CDR3 spells CASSYGSNPSGNTIYF. As DNA, the CDR3 is TGTGCCAGCAGTTACGGGAGTAACCCCTCTGGAAACACCATATATTTT.

This rearrangement joins TRBV28 to TRBJ1-3, with D perhaps TRBD1 (5 bases). The CDR3 is 14 amino acids. Germline V gene sequence: CDR1 MDHEN, CDR2 SYDVKM. The V gene lost 7 bases and the J gene lost 3 bases, with 13 bases spanning the gap. CDR3 DNA: TGTGCCAGCATCAACTCAGGGAGTGGAAACACCATATATTTT. It is translated as CASINSGSGNTIYF.

This clone has a single count. The J gene is TRBJ2-7, the V gene TRBV29-1; D may correspond to TRBD1 or TRBD2 (5 bases each). The germline V and J ends were trimmed by 3 bases and 10 bases, with 13 bases remaining between them. Germline V lookup: CDR1 SQVTM, CDR2 ANQGSEA. The CDR3 is 11 residues long. CDR3 residues: CSVERGPLQYF. In DNA, the CDR3 is TGCAGCGTTGAGAGGGGTCCCTTACAGTACTTC.

The chain combines TRBV4-3 with TRBJ1-4; 9 nucleotides align to TRBD1. Germline-derived CDR1 and CDR2 are LGHNA and YSLEER. The CDR3 runs to 16 residues. J was trimmed by 5 bases and V by 1 base; bases with no gene match: 5. The CDR3 DNA reads TGCGCCAGCAGCCAAGCCGTCGACAGGGGGAATGAAAAACTGTTTTTT. Amino acids: CASSQAVDRGNEKLFF.

This rearrangement joins TRBV4-3 to TRBJ2-5; perhaps TRBD2 as D (7 bases). V was trimmed by 0 bases and J by 4 bases, leaving 15 bases between them. The germline CDR1 and CDR2 sequences are LGHNA and YSLEER. This CDR3 contains 16 residues. In DNA form, the CDR3 reads TGCGCCAGCAGCCAAGAAGCCCCGGGGGGCGGAGAGACCCAGTACTTC. It yields the protein CASSQEAPGGGETQYF.

V is TRBV19 and J is TRBJ2-5; a weak D match, TRBD1 (5 bases). Germline V gives CDR1 LNHDA, CDR2 SQIVND (reference sequence). V shed 7 bases and J shed 3 bases, with 15 bases lying between them. The CDR3 is 14 amino acids. The CDR3 reads CASNNMAGKETQYF. CDR3 DNA: TGTGCCAGTAACAATATGGCAGGGAAAGAGACCCAGTACTTC.